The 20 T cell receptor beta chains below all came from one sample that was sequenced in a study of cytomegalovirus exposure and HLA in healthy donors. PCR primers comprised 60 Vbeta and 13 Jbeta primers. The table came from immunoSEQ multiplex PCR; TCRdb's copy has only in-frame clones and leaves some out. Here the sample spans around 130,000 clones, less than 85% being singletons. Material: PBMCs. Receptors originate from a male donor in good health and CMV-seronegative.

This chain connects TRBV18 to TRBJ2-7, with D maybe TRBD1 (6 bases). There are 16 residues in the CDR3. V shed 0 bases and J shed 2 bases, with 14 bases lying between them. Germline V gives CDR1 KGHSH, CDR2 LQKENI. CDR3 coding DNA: TGTGCCAGCTCACCACCTGATCGCAGGGGCCCCTACGAGCAGTACTTC. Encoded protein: CASSPPDRRGPYEQYF.

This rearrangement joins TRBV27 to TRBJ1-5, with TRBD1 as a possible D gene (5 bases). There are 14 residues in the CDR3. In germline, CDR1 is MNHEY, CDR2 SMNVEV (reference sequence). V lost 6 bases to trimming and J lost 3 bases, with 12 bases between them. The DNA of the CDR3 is TGTGCCAGCAGCCGGGGGACCGTCAATCAGCCCCAGCATTTT. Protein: CASSRGTVNQPQHF.

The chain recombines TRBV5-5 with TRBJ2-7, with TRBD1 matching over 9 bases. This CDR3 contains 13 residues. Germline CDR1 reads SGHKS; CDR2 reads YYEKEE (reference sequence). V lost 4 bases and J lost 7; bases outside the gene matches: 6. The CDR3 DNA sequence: TGTGCCAGCAGCCCCGGGACAGGGCGAGAGCAGTACTTC. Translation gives CASSPGTGREQYF.

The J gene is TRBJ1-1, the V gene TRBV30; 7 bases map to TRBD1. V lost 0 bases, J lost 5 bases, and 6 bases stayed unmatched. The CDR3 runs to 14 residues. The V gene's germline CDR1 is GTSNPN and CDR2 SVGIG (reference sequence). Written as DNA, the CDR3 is TGTGCCTGGAGTGTATCGACAGGGAGGACTGAAGCTTTCTTT. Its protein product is CAWSVSTGRTEAFF.

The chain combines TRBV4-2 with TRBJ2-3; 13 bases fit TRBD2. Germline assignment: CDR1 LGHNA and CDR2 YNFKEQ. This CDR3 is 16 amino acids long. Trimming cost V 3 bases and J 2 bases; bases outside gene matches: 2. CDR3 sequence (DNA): TGTGCCAGCAGCCACACTAGCGGGGGGGCCACAGATACGCAGTATTTT. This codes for CASSHTSGGATDTQYF.

In nucleotides, the CDR3 is TGCGCCAGCAGCCAGAAGACAGGGGTCGACTACAATGAGCAGTTCTTC. This encodes CASSQKTGVDYNEQFF. V and J are TRBV4-1 and TRBJ2-1; 8 nucleotides match TRBD1. Germline trimming cut 3 bases from V and 3 bases from J; bases unmatched to any gene: 7. Germline V gene data show CDR1 as MGHRA and CDR2 as YSYEKL. This CDR3 region has 16 residues.

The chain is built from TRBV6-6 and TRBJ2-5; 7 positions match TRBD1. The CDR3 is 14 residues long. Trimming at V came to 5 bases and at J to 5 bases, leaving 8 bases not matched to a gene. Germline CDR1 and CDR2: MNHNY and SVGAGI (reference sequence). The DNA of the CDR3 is TGTGCCAGCAGTCGCCTGACAGGGAAGGAGACCCAGTACTTC. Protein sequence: CASSRLTGKETQYF.

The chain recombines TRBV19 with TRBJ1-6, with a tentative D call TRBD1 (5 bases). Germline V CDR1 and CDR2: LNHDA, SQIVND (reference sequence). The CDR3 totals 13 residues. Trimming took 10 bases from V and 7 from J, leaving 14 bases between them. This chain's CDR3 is CATRRGVNSPLHF. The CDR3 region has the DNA TGTGCCACCCGTCGGGGGGTAAATTCACCCCTCCACTTT.

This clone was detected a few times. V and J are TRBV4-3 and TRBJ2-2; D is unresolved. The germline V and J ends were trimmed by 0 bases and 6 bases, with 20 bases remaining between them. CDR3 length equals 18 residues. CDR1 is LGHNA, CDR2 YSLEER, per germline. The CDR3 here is CASSQDMARRLFPGELFF. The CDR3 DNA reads TGCGCCAGCAGCCAAGATATGGCAAGGAGATTATTTCCCGGGGAGCTGTTTTTT.

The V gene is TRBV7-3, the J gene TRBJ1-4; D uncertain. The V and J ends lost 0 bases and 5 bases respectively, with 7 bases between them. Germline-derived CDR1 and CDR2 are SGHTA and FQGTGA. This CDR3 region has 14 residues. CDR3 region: CASSLTRLNEKLFF. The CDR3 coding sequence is TGTGCCAGCAGCTTAACGAGGTTAAATGAAAAACTGTTTTTT.

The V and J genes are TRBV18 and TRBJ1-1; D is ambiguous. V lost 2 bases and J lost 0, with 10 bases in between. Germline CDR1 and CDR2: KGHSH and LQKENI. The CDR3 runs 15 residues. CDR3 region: CASSPVANLNTEAFF. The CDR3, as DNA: TGTGCCAGCTCACCAGTGGCAAACCTGAACACTGAAGCTTTCTTT.

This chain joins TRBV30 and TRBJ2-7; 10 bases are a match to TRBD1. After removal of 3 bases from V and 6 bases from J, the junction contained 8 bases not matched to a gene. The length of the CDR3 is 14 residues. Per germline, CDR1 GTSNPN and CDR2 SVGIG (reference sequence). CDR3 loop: CAWRIDRGLAEQYF. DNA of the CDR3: TGTGCCTGGAGGATAGACAGGGGGCTCGCCGAGCAGTACTTC.

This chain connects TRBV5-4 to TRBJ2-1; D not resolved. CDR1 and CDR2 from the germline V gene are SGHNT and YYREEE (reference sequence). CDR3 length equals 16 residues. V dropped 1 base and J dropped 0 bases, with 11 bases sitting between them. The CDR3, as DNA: TGTGCCAGCAGCTTGTTTAGCTTGAGCTCCTACAATGAGCAGTTCTTC. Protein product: CASSLFSLSSYNEQFF. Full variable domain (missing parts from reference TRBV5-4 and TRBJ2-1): ETGVTQSPTHLIKTRGQQVTLRCSSQSGHNTVSWYQQALGQGPQFIFQYYREEENGRGNFPPRFSGLQFPNYSSELNVNALELDDSALYLCASSLFSLSSYNEQFFGPGTRLTVL.

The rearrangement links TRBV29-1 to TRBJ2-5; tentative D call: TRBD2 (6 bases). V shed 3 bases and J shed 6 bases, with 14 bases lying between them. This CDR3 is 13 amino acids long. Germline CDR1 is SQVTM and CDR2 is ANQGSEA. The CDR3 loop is CSVDGVAGKTQYF. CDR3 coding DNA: TGCAGCGTTGATGGCGTGGCGGGGAAGACCCAGTACTTC. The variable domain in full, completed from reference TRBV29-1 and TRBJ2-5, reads SAVISQKPSRDICQRGTSLTIQCQVDSQVTMMFWYRQQPGQSLTLIATANQGSEATYESGFVIDKFPISRPNLTFSTLTVSNMSPEDSSIYLCSVDGVAGKTQYFGPGTRLLVL.

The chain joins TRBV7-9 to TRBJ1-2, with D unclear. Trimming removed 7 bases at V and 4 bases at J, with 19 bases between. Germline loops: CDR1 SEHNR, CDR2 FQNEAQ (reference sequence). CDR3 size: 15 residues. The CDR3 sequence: CASTTRREGGYGYTF. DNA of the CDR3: TGTGCCAGCACCACGAGACGGGAGGGTGGCTATGGCTACACCTTC.

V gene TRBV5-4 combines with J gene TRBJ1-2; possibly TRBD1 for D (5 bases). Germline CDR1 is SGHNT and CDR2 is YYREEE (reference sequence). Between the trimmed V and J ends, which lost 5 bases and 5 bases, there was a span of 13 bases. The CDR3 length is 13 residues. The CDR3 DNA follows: TGTGCCAGCAGGATGAGGGGAGGATATGGCTACACCTTC. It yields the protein CASRMRGGYGYTF.

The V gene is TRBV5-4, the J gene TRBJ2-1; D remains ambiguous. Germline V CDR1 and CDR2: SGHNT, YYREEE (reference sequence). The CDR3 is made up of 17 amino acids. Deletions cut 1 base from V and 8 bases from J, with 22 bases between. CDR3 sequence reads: CASSLPRIGEATYEQFF. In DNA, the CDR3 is TGTGCCAGCAGCTTGCCTCGGATAGGCGAGGCCACCTATGAGCAGTTCTTC.

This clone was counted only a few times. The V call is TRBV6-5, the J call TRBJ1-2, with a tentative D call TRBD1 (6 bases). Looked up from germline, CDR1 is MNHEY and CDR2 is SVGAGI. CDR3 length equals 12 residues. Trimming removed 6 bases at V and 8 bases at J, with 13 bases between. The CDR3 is CASRVDRYGYTF. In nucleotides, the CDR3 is TGTGCCAGCAGAGTGGACAGATACGGCTACACCTTC.

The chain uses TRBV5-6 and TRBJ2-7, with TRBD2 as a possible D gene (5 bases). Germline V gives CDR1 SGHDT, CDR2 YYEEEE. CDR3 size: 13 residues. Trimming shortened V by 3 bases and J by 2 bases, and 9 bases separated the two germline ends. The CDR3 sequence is CASSWRNTYEQYF. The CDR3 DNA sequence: TGTGCCAGCAGCTGGAGGAATACCTACGAGCAGTACTTC.

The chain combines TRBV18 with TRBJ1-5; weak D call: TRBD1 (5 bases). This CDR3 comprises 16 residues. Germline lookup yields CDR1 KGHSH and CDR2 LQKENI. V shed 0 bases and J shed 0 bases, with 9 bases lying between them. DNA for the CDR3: TGTGCCAGCTCACCACCGGGGCGGAATAGCAATCAGCCCCAGCATTTT. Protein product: CASSPPGRNSNQPQHF.